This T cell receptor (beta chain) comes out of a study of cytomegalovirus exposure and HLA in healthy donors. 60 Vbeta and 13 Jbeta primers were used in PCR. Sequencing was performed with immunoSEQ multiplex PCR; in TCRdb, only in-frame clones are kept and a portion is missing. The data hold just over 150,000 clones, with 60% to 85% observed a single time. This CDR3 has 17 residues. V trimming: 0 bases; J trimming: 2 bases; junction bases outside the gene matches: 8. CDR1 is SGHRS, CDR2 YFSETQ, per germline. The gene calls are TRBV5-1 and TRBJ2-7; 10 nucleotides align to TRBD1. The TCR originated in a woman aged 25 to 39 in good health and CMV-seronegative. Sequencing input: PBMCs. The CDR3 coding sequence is TGCGCCAGCAGCTTGGGCGTTCAAGGACAGGGGGCCTACGAGCAGTACTTC. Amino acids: CASSLGVQGQGAYEQYF.